A selection of T cell receptor beta chains follows, all from one sample in a study of blood T cell repertoires in COVID-19. Assay used: immunoSEQ multiplex PCR; TCRdb lists only in-frame clones, some missing. The table lists around 270,000 clones, 80% to 85% of them singletons. Input material: peripheral blood. The receptors shown here come from a woman aged 40 to 49 who had recovered from COVID-19. Each CDR3 is given with its conserved first and last residue. D genes are given only for firm matches. A clone size is listed for some rows: how often the clone was seen (once, few, many), or a class if it is expanded.

D | J | V | size | DNA | CDR3
- | TRBJ2-3 | TRBV5-5 | - | TGTGCCAGCAGCAGGGGTGAAGGGCCCACCACAGATACGCAGTATTTT | CASSRGEGPTTDTQYF
- | TRBJ2-7 | TRBV6-5 | - | TGTGCCAGCAGGGCAACAGGGCCCGGGAACTACGAGCAGTACTTC | CASRATGPGNYEQYF
TRBD1 | TRBJ1-2 | TRBV11-3 | - | TGTGCCAGCAGCTTGCCAGGGGGCTATGGCTACACCTTC | CASSLPGGYGYTF
- | TRBJ2-7 | TRBV3-1/TRBV3-2 | - | TGTGCCAGCAGCCAAAGGTTCGACAGTAACTACGAGCAGTACTTC | CASSQRFDSNYEQYF
- | TRBJ1-2 | TRBV3-1/TRBV3-2 | - | TGTGCCAGCAGCCAAGATCTTGGGGCAGTCCAAGACTATGGCTACACCTTC | CASSQDLGAVQDYGYTF
TRBD2 | TRBJ2-3 | TRBV6-1 | few | TGTGCCAGCAGTGAAGCGGCGGGGGAGGTAGATACGCAGTATTTT | CASSEAAGEVDTQYF
- | TRBJ1-1 | TRBV21-1 | - | TGTGCCAGCAGCACGGGGACAGGCACTGAAGCTTTCTTT | CASSTGTGTEAFF
TRBD1 | TRBJ1-6 | TRBV2 | - | TGTGCCAGCAGCTGGGACAGTAGTGGTGGAACCCCCTCCTATAATTCACCCCTCCACTTT | CASSWDSSGGTPSYNSPLHF
- | TRBJ2-7 | TRBV6-6 | - | TGTGCCAGCAGTTACGCCCAGGGCTACGAGCAGTACTTC | CASSYAQGYEQYF
- | TRBJ2-5 | TRBV9 | - | TGTGCCAGCAGCCCCACCGGGGTCCAAGAGACCCAGTACTTC | CASSPTGVQETQYF
TRBD1 | TRBJ2-3 | TRBV7-6 | once | TGTGCCAGCAGCTATACAGGGGGTCGATCGGATACGCAGTATTTT | CASSYTGGRSDTQYF
TRBD2 | TRBJ2-3 | TRBV2 | - | TGTGCCAGCAGTGATACTAGCGGGGATGATGGAGATACGCAGTATTTT | CASSDTSGDDGDTQYF
TRBD2 | TRBJ2-1 | TRBV7-9 | few | TGTGCCAGCACCCTAAGCGGGGGGCGACACAATGAGCAGTTCTTC | CASTLSGGRHNEQFF
- | TRBJ2-7 | TRBV6-5 | few | TGTGCCAGCAGTTACGGGCTCGGGACACTTTACGAGCAGTACTTC | CASSYGLGTLYEQYF
- | TRBJ1-2 | TRBV5-1 | - | TGCGCCAGCAGTGGAGGACGTGATGGCTACACCTTC | CASSGGRDGYTF
- | TRBJ1-4 | TRBV28 | - | TGTGCCAGCAGTTTTACGACCCACAGAGCAACTAATGAAAAACTGTTTTTT | CASSFTTHRATNEKLFF
- | TRBJ1-4 | TRBV9 | - | TGTGCCAGCAGCGTAGCAGCAGGGTTCAATGAAAAACTGTTTTTT | CASSVAAGFNEKLFF
- | TRBJ2-7 | TRBV2 | - | TGTGCCAGCACCCTTAGGACATACTCCTACGAGCAGTACTTC | CASTLRTYSYEQYF
- | TRBJ2-7 | TRBV5-4 | - | TGTGCCAGCAGCGGGACACAAGGCTCCTACGAGCAGTACTTC | CASSGTQGSYEQYF
TRBD1 | TRBJ2-7 | TRBV5-1 | once | TGCGCCAGCGCCCGACAGGGCGATTCCTACGAGCAGTACTTC | CASARQGDSYEQYF
- | TRBJ2-5 | TRBV3-1/TRBV3-2 | - | TGTGCCAGCAGCCGCGGAACAGGGTTAGAGACCCAGTACTTC | CASSRGTGLETQYF
TRBD1 | TRBJ2-7 | TRBV19 | - | TGTGCCAGTAGTGGACAGGGGGCCTCCTACGAGCAGTACTTC | CASSGQGASYEQYF
- | TRBJ2-6 | TRBV10-2 | - | TGCGCCAGCAGTGAGTCGGTCGGGAGCTCTGGGGCCAACGTCCTGACTTTC | CASSESVGSSGANVLTF
- | TRBJ1-6 | TRBV2 | - | TGTGCCAGCAGGGGGGCAGGGAGCTCCTATAATTCACCCCTCCACTTT | CASRGAGSSYNSPLHF
TRBD2 | TRBJ2-2 | TRBV9 | - | TGTGCCAGCAGCGTAGATACTAGCGGGGGGGCCAAAACCGGGGAGCTGTTTTTT | CASSVDTSGGAKTGELFF
TRBD2 | TRBJ2-1 | TRBV7-6 | - | TGTGCCAGCAGCCCTAGCGGGGGAGCCACTTACAATGAGCAGTTCTTC | CASSPSGGATYNEQFF
- | TRBJ1-6 | TRBV3-1/TRBV3-2 | - | TGTGCCAGCAGCCCTCTCTATAATTCACCCCTCCACTTT | CASSPLYNSPLHF
- | TRBJ1-5 | TRBV27 | - | TGTGCCAGCAGTTTAGGGGGGTATGGCAATCAGCCCCAGCATTTT | CASSLGGYGNQPQHF
- | TRBJ1-4 | TRBV5-4 | - | TGTGCCAGCAGCTTGGGTCTGGGCCAAGAAAAACTGTTTTTT | CASSLGLGQEKLFF
- | TRBJ2-6 | TRBV5-1 | - | TGCGCCAGCAGCTTGGCCCCCGGGTCTGGGGCCAACGTCCTGACTTTC | CASSLAPGSGANVLTF
- | TRBJ2-2 | TRBV29-1 | few | TGCAGCGGGAACCAGGGTACCGGGGAGCTGTTTTTT | CSGNQGTGELFF
TRBD1 | TRBJ1-2 | TRBV3-1/TRBV3-2 | - | TGTGCCAGCAGCCAAGACTTCAGGACAGGCCATACTACCACCTATGGCTACACCTTC | CASSQDFRTGHTTTYGYTF
- | TRBJ2-1 | TRBV5-1 | few | TGCGCCAGCAGCTTAAGGGTCGGGGGAATCAATGAGCAGTTCTTC | CASSLRVGGINEQFF